Sequencing of this T cell receptor (beta chain) was carried out in a study of cytomegalovirus exposure and HLA in healthy donors. V was cut by 6 bases and J by 1 base, with 12 bases left in between. The CDR3 has 14 residues. Germline CDR1 ENHRY, CDR2 SYGVKD. The PCR was carried out with 60 Vbeta primers and 13 Jbeta primers. Sequencing used immunoSEQ multiplex PCR; TCRdb keeps in-frame clones, though not all of them. The table records more than 80,000 clones, about 68% of them present only once. In this sample, this clone turned up a few times. The sequence was collected from a human donor in good health. The sample comprised PBMCs. This chain joins TRBV10-3 and TRBJ1-2; D not resolved. For the CDR3, the DNA is TGTGCCATCAGCCGAGCCGGGAATAACTATGGCTACACCTTC. Amino acids: CAISRAGNNYGYTF.